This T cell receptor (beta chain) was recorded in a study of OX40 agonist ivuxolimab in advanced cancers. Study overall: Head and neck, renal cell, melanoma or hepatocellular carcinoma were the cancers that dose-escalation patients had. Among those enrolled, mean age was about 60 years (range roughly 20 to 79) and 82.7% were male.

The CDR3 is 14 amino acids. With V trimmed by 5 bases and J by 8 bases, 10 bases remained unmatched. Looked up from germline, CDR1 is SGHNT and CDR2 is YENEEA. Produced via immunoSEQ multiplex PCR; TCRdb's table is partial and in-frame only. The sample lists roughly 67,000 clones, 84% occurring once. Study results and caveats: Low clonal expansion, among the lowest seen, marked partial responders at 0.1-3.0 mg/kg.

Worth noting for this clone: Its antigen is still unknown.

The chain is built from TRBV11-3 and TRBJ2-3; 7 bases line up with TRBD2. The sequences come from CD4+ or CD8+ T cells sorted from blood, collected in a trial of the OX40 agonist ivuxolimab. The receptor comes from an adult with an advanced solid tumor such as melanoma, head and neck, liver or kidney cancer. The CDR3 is CASSVGTIGGTQYF. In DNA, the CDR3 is TGTGCCAGCAGCGTCGGGACTATTGGTGGTACGCAGTATTTT.